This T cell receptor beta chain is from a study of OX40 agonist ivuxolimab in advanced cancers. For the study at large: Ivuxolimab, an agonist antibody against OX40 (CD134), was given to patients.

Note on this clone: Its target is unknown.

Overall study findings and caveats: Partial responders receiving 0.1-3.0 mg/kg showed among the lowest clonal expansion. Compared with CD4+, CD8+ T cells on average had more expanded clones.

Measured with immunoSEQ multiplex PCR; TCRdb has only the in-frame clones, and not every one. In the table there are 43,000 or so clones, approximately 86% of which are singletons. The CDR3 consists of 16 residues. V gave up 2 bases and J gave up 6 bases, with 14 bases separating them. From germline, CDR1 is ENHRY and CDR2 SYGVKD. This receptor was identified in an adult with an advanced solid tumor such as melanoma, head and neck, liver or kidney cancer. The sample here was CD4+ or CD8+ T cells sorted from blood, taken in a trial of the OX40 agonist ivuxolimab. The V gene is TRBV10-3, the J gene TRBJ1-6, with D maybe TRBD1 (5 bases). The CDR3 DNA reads TGTGCCATCAGTGAGGTGAGCGGGACTCTTAATTCACCCCTCCACTTT. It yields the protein CAISEVSGTLNSPLHF.